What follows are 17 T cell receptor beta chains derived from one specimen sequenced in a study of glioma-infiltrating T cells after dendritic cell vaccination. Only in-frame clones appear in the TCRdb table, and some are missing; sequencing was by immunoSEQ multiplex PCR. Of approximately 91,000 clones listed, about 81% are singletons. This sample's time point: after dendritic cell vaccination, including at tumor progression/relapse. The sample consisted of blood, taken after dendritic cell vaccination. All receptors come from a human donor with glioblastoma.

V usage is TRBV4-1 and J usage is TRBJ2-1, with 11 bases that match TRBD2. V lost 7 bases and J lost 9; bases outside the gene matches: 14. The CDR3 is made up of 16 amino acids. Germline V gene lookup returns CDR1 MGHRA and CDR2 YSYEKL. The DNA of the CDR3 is TGCGCCAGCAATAGGGGGGCTAGCGGGGGGCCCGGTGAGCAGTTCTTC. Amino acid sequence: CASNRGASGGPGEQFF.

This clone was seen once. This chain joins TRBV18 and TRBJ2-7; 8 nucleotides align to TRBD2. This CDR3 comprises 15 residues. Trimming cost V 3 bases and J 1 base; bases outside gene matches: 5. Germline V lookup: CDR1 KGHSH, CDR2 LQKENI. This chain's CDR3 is CASSPGREGSYEQYV. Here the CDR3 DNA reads TGTGCCAGCTCACCGGGCCGGGAGGGGTCCTACGAGCAGTACGTC.

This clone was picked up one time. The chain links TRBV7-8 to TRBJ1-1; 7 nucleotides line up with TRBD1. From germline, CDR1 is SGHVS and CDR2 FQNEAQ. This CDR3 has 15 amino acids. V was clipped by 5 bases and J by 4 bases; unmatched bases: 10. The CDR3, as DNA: TGTGCCAGCAGCCCACCTGCCAGGGGGAGCACTGAAGCTTTCTTT. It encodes CASSPPARGSTEAFF. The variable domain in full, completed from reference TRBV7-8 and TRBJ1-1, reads GAGVSQSPRYKVAKRGQDVALRCDPISGHVSLFWYQQALGQGPEFLTYFQNEAQLDKSGLPSDRFFAERPEGSVSTLKIQRTQQEDSAVYLCASSPPARGSTEAFFGQGTRLTVV.

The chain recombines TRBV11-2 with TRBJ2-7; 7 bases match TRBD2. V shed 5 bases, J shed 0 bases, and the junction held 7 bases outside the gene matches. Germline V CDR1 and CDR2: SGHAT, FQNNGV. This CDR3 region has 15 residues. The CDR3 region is CASSLSGEGSYEQYF. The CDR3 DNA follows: TGTGCCAGCAGCCTCAGCGGGGAGGGCTCCTACGAGCAGTACTTC.

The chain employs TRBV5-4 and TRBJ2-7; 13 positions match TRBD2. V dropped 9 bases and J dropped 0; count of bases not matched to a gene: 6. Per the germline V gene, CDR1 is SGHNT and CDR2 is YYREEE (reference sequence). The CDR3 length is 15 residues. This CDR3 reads CATSGLAGSSYEQYF. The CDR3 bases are TGTGCCACCTCGGGACTAGCGGGGTCCTCCTACGAGCAGTACTTC.

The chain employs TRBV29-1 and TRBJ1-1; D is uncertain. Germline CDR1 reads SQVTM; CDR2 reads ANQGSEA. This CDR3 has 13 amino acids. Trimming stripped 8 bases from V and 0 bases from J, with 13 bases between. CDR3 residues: CSLAGRLNTEAFF. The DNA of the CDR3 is TGCAGCCTAGCCGGCAGATTGAACACTGAAGCTTTCTTT.

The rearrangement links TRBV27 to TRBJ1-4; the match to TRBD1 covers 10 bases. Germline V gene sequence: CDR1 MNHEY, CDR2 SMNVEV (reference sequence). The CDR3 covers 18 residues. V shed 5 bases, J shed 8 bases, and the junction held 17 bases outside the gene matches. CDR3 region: CASSLIPSTGGGREKLFF. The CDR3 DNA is TGTGCCAGCAGTCTAATCCCCTCGACAGGGGGCGGTCGGGAAAAACTGTTTTTT. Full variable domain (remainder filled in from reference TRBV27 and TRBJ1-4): EAQVTQNPRYLITVTGKKLTVTCSQNMNHEYMSWYRQDPGLGLRQIYYSMNVEVTDKGDVPEGYKVSRKEKRNFPLILESPSPNQTSLYFCASSLIPSTGGGREKLFFGSGTQLSVL.

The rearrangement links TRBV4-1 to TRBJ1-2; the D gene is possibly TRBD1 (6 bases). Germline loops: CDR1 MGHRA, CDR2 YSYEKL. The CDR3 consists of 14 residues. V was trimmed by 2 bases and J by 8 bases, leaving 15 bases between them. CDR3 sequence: CASSQSAGVSGYTF. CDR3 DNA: TGCGCCAGCAGCCAAAGCGCAGGGGTTAGCGGCTACACCTTC.

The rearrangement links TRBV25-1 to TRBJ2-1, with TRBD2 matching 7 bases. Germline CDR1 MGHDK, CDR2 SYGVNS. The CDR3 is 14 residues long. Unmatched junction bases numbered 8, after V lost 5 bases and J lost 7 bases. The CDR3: CASSPSGIRNEQFF. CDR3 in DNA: TGTGCCAGCAGTCCGAGCGGGATTAGGAATGAGCAGTTCTTC.

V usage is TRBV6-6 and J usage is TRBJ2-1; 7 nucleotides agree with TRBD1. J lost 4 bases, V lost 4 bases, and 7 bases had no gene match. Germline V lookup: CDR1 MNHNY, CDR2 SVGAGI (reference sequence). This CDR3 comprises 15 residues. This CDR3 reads CASSSIRGQYNEQFF. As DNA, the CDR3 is TGTGCCAGCAGTTCTATCCGGGGACAGTACAATGAGCAGTTCTTC.

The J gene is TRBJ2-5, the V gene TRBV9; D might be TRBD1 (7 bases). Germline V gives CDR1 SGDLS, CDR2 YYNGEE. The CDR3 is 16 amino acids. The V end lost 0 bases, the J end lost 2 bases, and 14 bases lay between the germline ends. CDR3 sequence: CASSVAPTGRQETQYF. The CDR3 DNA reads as TGTGCCAGCAGCGTAGCTCCGACAGGGAGGCAAGAGACCCAGTACTTC.

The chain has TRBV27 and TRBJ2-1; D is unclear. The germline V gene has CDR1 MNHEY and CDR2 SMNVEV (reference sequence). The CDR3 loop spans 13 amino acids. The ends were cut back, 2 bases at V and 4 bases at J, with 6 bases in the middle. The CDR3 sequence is CASSLNIYNEQFF. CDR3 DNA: TGTGCCAGCAGTTTAAACATATACAATGAGCAGTTCTTC.

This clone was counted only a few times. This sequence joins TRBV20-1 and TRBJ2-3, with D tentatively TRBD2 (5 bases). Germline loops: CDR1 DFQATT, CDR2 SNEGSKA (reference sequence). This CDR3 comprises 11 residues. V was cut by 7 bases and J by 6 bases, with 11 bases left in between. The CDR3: CSGGPGDTQYF. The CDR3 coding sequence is TGCAGTGGAGGGCCGGGGGATACGCAGTATTTT.

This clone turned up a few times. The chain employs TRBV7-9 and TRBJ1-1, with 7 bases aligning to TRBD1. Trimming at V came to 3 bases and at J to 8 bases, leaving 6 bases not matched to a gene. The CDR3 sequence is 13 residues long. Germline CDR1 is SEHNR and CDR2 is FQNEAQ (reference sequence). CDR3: CASSFDQGGEAFF. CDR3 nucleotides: TGTGCCAGCAGCTTCGATCAGGGGGGAGAAGCTTTCTTT.

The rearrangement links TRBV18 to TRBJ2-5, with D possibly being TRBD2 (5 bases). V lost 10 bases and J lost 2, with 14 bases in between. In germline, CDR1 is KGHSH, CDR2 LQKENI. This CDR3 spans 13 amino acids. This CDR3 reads CATRREWQETQYF. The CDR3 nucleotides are TGTGCCACCAGAAGGGAGTGGCAAGAGACCCAGTACTTC.

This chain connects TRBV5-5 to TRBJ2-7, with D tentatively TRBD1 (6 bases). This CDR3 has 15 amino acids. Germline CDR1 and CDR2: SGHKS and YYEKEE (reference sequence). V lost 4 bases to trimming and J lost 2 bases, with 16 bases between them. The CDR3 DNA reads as TGTGCCAGCAGCCCGGGGCCGGACAGCACCTACGAGCAGTACTTC. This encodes CASSPGPDSTYEQYF.

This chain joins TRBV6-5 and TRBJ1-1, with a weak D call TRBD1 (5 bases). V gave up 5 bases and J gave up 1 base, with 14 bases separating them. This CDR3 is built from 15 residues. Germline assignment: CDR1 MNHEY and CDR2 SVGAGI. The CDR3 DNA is TGTGCCAGCAGTCCTAGGGGTATCAGGAACACTGAAGCTTTCTTT. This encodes CASSPRGIRNTEAFF.